A single sample gave rise to the 10 T cell receptor beta chains below, sequenced in a study of blood T cell repertoires in COVID-19 (dated by TCRdb to 2020 to 2022). The receptor library was made with the immunoSEQ multiplex PCR assay. TCRdb took over this immuneACCESS table, retaining in-frame rearrangements with V and J assigned. Such tables are incomplete; in checked studies, under half of the missing clones stem from an unresolved V gene, and the remainder is unexplained. In this sample the table shows 200,000 to 300,000 clones, about 85% of which occur a single time. The ten largest clones represent 3.5% to 4.5% of the sample. The material sequenced was peripheral blood. The receptors stem from a man aged 60 to 69 who had recovered from COVID-19.

This chain uses TRBV2 with TRBJ2-7, with 9 bases matching TRBD1. The CDR3 is made up of 16 amino acids. The germline V gene encodes CDR1 SNHLY and CDR2 FYNNEI. The V segment lost 7 bases and the J segment 5 bases; nucleotides outside the gene matches: 15. CDR3 in amino acids: CASTLRSRTGVHEQYF. CDR3 sequence (DNA): TGTGCCAGCACCTTAAGGAGTAGGACAGGGGTCCACGAGCAGTACTTC.

The gene calls are TRBV9 and TRBJ2-5, with TRBD2 matching 9 bases. The CDR3 contains 14 residues. Germline-derived CDR1 and CDR2 are SGDLS and YYNGEE. With V trimmed by 4 bases and J by 3 bases, 4 bases remained unmatched. The CDR3 protein is CASSPRTSEETQYF. CDR3 DNA sequence: TGTGCCAGCAGCCCCCGGACTAGCGAAGAGACCCAGTACTTC.

This chain uses TRBV6-5 with TRBJ2-2; TRBD2 might be the D (5 bases). The V gene lost 6 bases and the J gene lost 5 bases, with 7 bases spanning the gap. The CDR3 loop spans 12 amino acids. CDR1 is MNHEY, CDR2 SVGAGI, per germline. CDR3 residues: CASSGVTGELFF. The CDR3 region has the DNA TGTGCCAGCAGCGGGGTGACCGGGGAGCTGTTTTTT.

This rearrangement joins TRBV27 to TRBJ2-7, with 9 bases that match TRBD1. The CDR3 runs to 14 residues. In germline, CDR1 is MNHEY, CDR2 SMNVEV (reference sequence). The trim removed 4 bases at V and 4 bases at J, leaving 5 bases unmatched. This CDR3 reads CASSYGTGRYEQYF. Here the CDR3 DNA reads TGTGCCAGCAGTTACGGGACAGGGAGGTACGAGCAGTACTTC.

This clone was observed a few times. CDR3 DNA sequence: TGTGCCAGCAGCTTAGACGTAGACACCATATATTTT. Translated, it gives CASSLDVDTIYF. The chain joins TRBV11-2 to TRBJ1-3; D is unresolved. The CDR3 covers 12 residues. V shed 0 bases and J shed 8 bases, with 5 bases lying between them. The germline V gene has CDR1 SGHAT and CDR2 FQNNGV.

This chain joins TRBV6-5 and TRBJ2-7; 9 positions agree with TRBD2. The CDR3 length is 13 residues. The V gene's germline CDR1 is MNHEY and CDR2 SVGAGI. This chain's CDR3 is CAARGGAIVEQYF. The CDR3 bases are TGTGCGGCCCGCGGGGGGGCGATCGTTGAGCAGTACTTC.

This chain connects TRBV20-1 to TRBJ1-5, with D possibly matching TRBD1 (5 bases). This CDR3 contains 11 residues. The germline V and J ends were trimmed by 2 bases and 8 bases, with 7 bases remaining between them. Germline V CDR1 and CDR2: DFQATT, SNEGSKA (reference sequence). CDR3 in amino acids: CSARSGEPQHF. DNA of the CDR3: TGCAGTGCTAGATCGGGGGAGCCCCAGCATTTT.

V is TRBV5-6 and J is TRBJ1-2, with 10 bases fitting TRBD1. In germline, CDR1 is SGHDT, CDR2 YYEEEE. There are 16 residues in the CDR3. Trimming took 3 bases from V and 0 from J; bases not matched to a gene: 5. The CDR3 coding sequence is TGTGCCAGCAGCTGGGGGACAGGGGAAGCTAACTATGGCTACACCTTC. Translating gives CASSWGTGEANYGYTF.

V gene TRBV5-6 combines with J gene TRBJ1-4; 11 bases map to TRBD1. J gave up 6 bases and V 3 bases, and 1 base lay outside the gene matches. Germline lookup yields CDR1 SGHDT and CDR2 YYEEEE. CDR3 size: 14 residues. The CDR3 here is CASSWGQGDEKLFF. Here the CDR3 DNA reads TGTGCCAGCAGCTGGGGACAGGGGGATGAAAAACTGTTTTTT.

The V call is TRBV27, the J call TRBJ2-7; D might be TRBD2 (6 bases). Germline values: CDR1 MNHEY, CDR2 SMNVEV (reference sequence). CDR3 length equals 16 residues. Deletions cut 6 bases from V and 5 bases from J, with 23 bases between. The CDR3 coding sequence is TGTGCCAGCAGCCCCAGTTGGGGGGTTAGTTGGGACGAGCAGTACTTC. Protein sequence: CASSPSWGVSWDEQYF.